The 14 T cell receptor beta chains listed next were all sequenced from one sample in a study of blood T cell repertoires in COVID-19. Only in-frame clones appear in the TCRdb table, and some are missing; sequencing was by immunoSEQ multiplex PCR. Among some 43,000 clones listed, 87% were seen once. Sequenced input: peripheral blood. The receptors were sampled from a human donor in a cohort sampled during active COVID-19.

The chain uses TRBV28 and TRBJ2-3, with 9 nucleotides matching TRBD1. The ends lost 4 bases at V and 4 bases at J; junction bases unmatched: 6. CDR1 MDHEN and CDR2 SYDVKM come from the germline V gene. The CDR3 length is 15 residues. CDR3 sequence: CASSSTGGRADTQYF. In DNA form, the CDR3 reads TGTGCCAGCAGTTCCACAGGGGGCAGGGCAGATACGCAGTATTTT.

Written as DNA, the CDR3 is TGTGCCAGCAGCGCGGCGCGGGGAGGGTACCAAGAGACCCAGTACTTC. Translation gives CASSAARGGYQETQYF. The V gene is TRBV9, the J gene TRBJ2-5; 7 nucleotides line up with TRBD2. The trim removed 3 bases at V and 0 bases at J, leaving 8 bases unmatched. Germline V gives CDR1 SGDLS, CDR2 YYNGEE. The CDR3 covers 16 residues.

The chain carries TRBV7-3 and TRBJ1-1, with 7 bases identical to TRBD1. This CDR3 comprises 14 residues. The V segment lost 3 bases and the J segment 4 bases; nucleotides outside the gene matches: 5. CDR1 is SGHTA and CDR2 is FQGTGA in the germline V gene. In DNA, the CDR3 is TGTGCCAGCAGCTTGACAGGGAGTCGCACTGAAGCTTTCTTT. This sequence encodes CASSLTGSRTEAFF.

The chain employs TRBV7-9 and TRBJ2-1, with TRBD1 identical over 8 bases. J lost 4 bases, V lost 5 bases, and 16 bases had no gene match. In germline, CDR1 is SEHNR, CDR2 FQNEAQ (reference sequence). This CDR3 has 18 residues. The CDR3 DNA follows: TGTGCCAGCAGCACGGACAGGGCACCGTTTTTTTTATACAATGAGCAGTTCTTC. Amino acid sequence: CASSTDRAPFFLYNEQFF.

V gene TRBV7-8 combines with J gene TRBJ2-7, with D possibly being TRBD1 (5 bases). The ends were cut back, 8 bases at V and 1 base at J, with 15 bases in the middle. CDR1 is SGHVS and CDR2 is FQNEAQ in the germline V gene. The CDR3 is 14 residues long. CDR3 in amino acids: CASGKAGSSYEQYF. CDR3 sequence (DNA): TGTGCCAGCGGCAAGGCAGGGTCTTCCTACGAGCAGTACTTC.

The chain employs TRBV23-1 and TRBJ2-7; TRBD1 aligns across 9 bases. TRBV23-1 is identified as an open reading frame with a role that is uncertain. The ends lost 2 bases at V and 3 bases at J; junction bases unmatched: 23. CDR3 length: 21 residues. CDR3: CASSQNEYPTGGYFSRYEQYF. In nucleotides, the CDR3 is TGCGCCAGCAGTCAAAATGAATACCCGACAGGGGGTTATTTCAGTCGCTACGAGCAGTACTTC.

The chain joins TRBV19 to TRBJ1-5, with 9 bases matching TRBD1. CDR3 size: 14 residues. Germline trimming cut 5 bases from V and 3 bases from J; bases unmatched to any gene: 2. Germline-derived CDR1 and CDR2 are LNHDA and SQIVND (reference sequence). The CDR3 spells CASSWTGDNQPQHF. The CDR3 DNA follows: TGTGCCAGTAGTTGGACAGGGGACAATCAGCCCCAGCATTTT.

The chain couples TRBV19 to TRBJ2-7, with D possibly being TRBD2 (6 bases). The germline CDR1 and CDR2 sequences are LNHDA and SQIVND (reference sequence). The CDR3 is 16 residues long. V lost 5 bases, J lost 4 bases, and 21 bases lay in between. CDR3 nucleotide sequence: TGTGCCAGTAGTCCCGGCAATGTCGGGGGAAGGTACGAGCAGTACTTC. Translating gives CASSPGNVGGRYEQYF. The full variable domain, its missing parts supplied by reference TRBV19 and TRBJ2-7, is DGGITQSPKYLFRKEGQNVTLSCEQNLNHDAMYWYRQDPGQGLRLIYYSQIVNDFQKGDIAEGYSVSREKKESFPLTVTSAQKNPTAFYLCASSPGNVGGRYEQYFGPGTRLTVT.

The J gene is TRBJ2-1, the V gene TRBV14; 9 bases are shared with TRBD2. The germline V gene has CDR1 SGHDN and CDR2 FVKESK. V trimming: 4 bases; J trimming: 9 bases; junction bases outside the gene matches: 7. CDR3 size: 14 residues. CDR3 in amino acids: CASSPGLALGEQFF. Here the CDR3 DNA reads TGTGCCAGCAGCCCGGGACTAGCTTTGGGTGAGCAGTTCTTC.

This clone has just one count. The rearrangement links TRBV7-2 to TRBJ2-3; possible D gene TRBD1, 5 bases. With 1 base removed from V and 11 bases from J, the gap between germline ends came to 10 bases. There are 12 residues in the CDR3. From germline, CDR1 is SGHTA and CDR2 FQGNSA. CDR3 protein: CASSLDRFGQYF. The CDR3 DNA reads as TGTGCCAGCAGCTTAGACAGGTTTGGGCAGTATTTT.

This chain connects TRBV5-4 to TRBJ2-2; 13 bases match TRBD2. CDR3 length: 19 residues. The V gene end was trimmed by 4 bases and the J gene end by 1 base; junction bases not matched to a gene: 10. Germline V gene data show CDR1 as SGHNT and CDR2 as YYREEE (reference sequence). This chain's CDR3 is CASSKQLLAGGENTGELFF. The CDR3 coding sequence is TGTGCCAGCAGCAAACAATTACTAGCGGGAGGGGAGAACACCGGGGAGCTGTTTTTT. Filled out from reference TRBV5-4 and TRBJ2-2, the complete variable domain reads ETGVTQSPTHLIKTRGQQVTLRCSSQSGHNTVSWYQQALGQGPQFIFQYYREEENGRGNFPPRFSGLQFPNYSSELNVNALELDDSALYLCASSKQLLAGGENTGELFFGEGSRLTVL.

V gene TRBV27 combines with J gene TRBJ2-1; 10 bases line up with TRBD2. After removal of 4 bases from V and 12 bases from J, the junction contained 12 bases not matched to a gene. The CDR3 extends over 15 amino acids. Germline CDR1 reads MNHEY; CDR2 reads SMNVEV (reference sequence). The CDR3 nucleotides read TGTGCCAGCAGTTCGCCCCTGACTAGCGGGCACACGCAGTTCTTC. Its translation: CASSSPLTSGHTQFF.

The chain uses TRBV24-1 and TRBJ2-1; TRBD1 agrees at 8 bases. Germline loops: CDR1 KGHDR, CDR2 SFDVKD. The CDR3 length is 15 residues. V trimming: 3 bases; J trimming: 7 bases; junction bases outside the gene matches: 7. This CDR3 reads CATSDTGQGRNEQFF. CDR3 coding DNA: TGTGCCACCAGTGATACAGGACAGGGCCGGAATGAGCAGTTCTTC.

This clone was observed a single time. The chain carries TRBV5-1 and TRBJ1-4; the D is unclear. CDR1 is SGHRS and CDR2 is YFSETQ in the germline V gene. V was shortened by 3 bases and J by 5 bases, with 11 bases between the two germline ends. The CDR3 has 14 amino acids. CDR3 sequence reads: CASSSGSLNEKLFF. The CDR3 nucleotides are TGCGCCAGCAGCTCCGGGTCCTTGAATGAAAAACTGTTTTTT.